The following is a T cell receptor (beta chain) sequence with its context. Trimming took 0 bases from V and 5 from J, leaving 15 bases between them. The CDR3 loop spans 16 amino acids. CDR1 and CDR2 (germline): SGHNT, YYREEE (reference sequence). The data stem from a study of OX40 agonist ivuxolimab in advanced cancers. Measured with immunoSEQ multiplex PCR; TCRdb has only the in-frame clones, and not every one. The data show over 50,000 clones, over 80% seen once. V usage is TRBV5-4 and J usage is TRBJ2-1; D gene unclear. The receptor was isolated from an adult with an advanced solid tumor such as melanoma, head and neck, liver or kidney cancer. The specimen was CD4+ or CD8+ T cells sorted from blood, collected in a trial of the OX40 agonist ivuxolimab. The CDR3 loop is CASSLAFGQRDNEQFF. CDR3 nucleotides: TGTGCCAGCAGCTTGGCGTTTGGGCAGCGCGACAATGAGCAGTTCTTC.